These T cell receptor beta chains were read from a single sample in a study of control samples from healthy donors and cancer patients. Using immunoSEQ multiplex PCR, the repertoire was profiled, and TCRdb retains in-frame clones only, with some absent. The sample lists about 150,000 clones; about 94% were seen once. What was sequenced was blood. The receptors stem from a man aged 35 to 55 in good health. Each CDR3 is given with its conserved first and last residue. The D gene is left open where the match is weak. Size is omitted from some rows. Given values are once, few, many or a class for expanded clones.

V	J	size	length	D	DNA	CDR3
TRBV30	TRBJ2-5	.	15	.	TGTGCCTGGAGTATCTCGCGGGGTGCGGCGGAGACCCAGTACTTC	CAWSISRGAAETQYF
TRBV4-3	TRBJ2-2	.	18	TRBD2	TGCGCCAGCAGCCAAGGAAGGCCCCCGGTGAGCGGGGATGGGGAGCTGTTTTTT	CASSQGRPPVSGDGELFF
TRBV18	TRBJ1-4	.	17	.	TGTGCCAGCTCACCCATAAGACAGGCCTCAACTAATGAAAAACTGTTTTTT	CASSPIRQASTNEKLFF
TRBV5-1	TRBJ1-4	once	13	.	TGCGCCAGCAGCACGGACCTCTCGGAAAAACTGTTTTTT	CASSTDLSEKLFF
TRBV7-8	TRBJ2-2	.	16	.	TGTGCCAGCAGCCCAGCGCCACTGATGAACACCGGGGAGCTGTTTTTT	CASSPAPLMNTGELFF
TRBV5-1	TRBJ2-1	.	11	.	TGCGCCAGCAGCGCTACTGTTGAGCAGTTCTTC	CASSATVEQFF
TRBV11-2	TRBJ2-7	.	14	.	TGTGCCAGCAGCTTGGGAGAAGGGGCCTACGAGCAGTACTTC	CASSLGEGAYEQYF
TRBV3-1/TRBV3-2	TRBJ1-6	few	14	.	TGTGCCAGCCAGGGAAGGCAGTATAATTCACCCCTCCACTTT	CASQGRQYNSPLHF
TRBV28	TRBJ2-7	.	13	TRBD1	TGTGCCAGCAGTTCGGACAGGGTCAACGAGCAGTACTTC	CASSSDRVNEQYF
TRBV5-6	TRBJ1-1	.	12	.	TGTGCCAGCAGCCCAGGGAACACTGAAGCTTTCTTT	CASSPGNTEAFF
TRBV6-5	TRBJ1-6	.	15	TRBD1	TGTGCCAGCAGGGGGACAGGGCCTTATAATTCACCCCTCCACTTT	CASRGTGPYNSPLHF
TRBV5-4	TRBJ2-1	.	15	.	TGTGCCAGCAGCGGGGCAGGGGCCTCCTACAATGAGCAGTTCTTC	CASSGAGASYNEQFF
TRBV6-5	TRBJ1-6	.	13	.	TGTGCCAGCAGTTACGTAGAGGATTCACCCCTCCACTTT	CASSYVEDSPLHF
TRBV5-1	TRBJ1-4	.	14	TRBD1	TGCGCCAGCAGCTCCCTAGGACAGGGGGAAAAACTGTTTTTT	CASSSLGQGEKLFF
TRBV10-3	TRBJ2-1	.	11	.	TGTGCCATCAGTACAGCGGGTGAGCAGTTCTTC	CAISTAGEQFF
TRBV5-4	TRBJ1-2	.	14	.	TGTGCCAGCAGCCCCTCCGGGAGAGGAGGTGGCTACACCTTC	CASSPSGRGGGYTF
TRBV12-5	TRBJ2-5	once	15	.	TGTGCTAGTGGCCTTCGGACTGCCGTCCAAGAGACCCAGTACTTC	CASGLRTAVQETQYF
TRBV6-5	TRBJ2-1	.	15	TRBD1	TGTGCCAGCAGAGCAGACAGGGGAAGCTTGAATGAGCAGTTCTTC	CASRADRGSLNEQFF
TRBV7-9	TRBJ1-1	.	14	.	TGTGCCAGCAGCGCCCTGGACGGGTACACTGAAGCTTTCTTT	CASSALDGYTEAFF
TRBV6-6	TRBJ1-4	.	16	TRBD1	TGTGCCAGCAGTCGAACTGGACAGGGACTTAATGAAAAACTGTTTTTT	CASSRTGQGLNEKLFF
TRBV21-1	TRBJ1-1	.	17	.	TGTGCCAGCAGCGCCCATGCCGCGGGACAGGGGAACACTGAAGCTTTCTTT	CASSAHAAGQGNTEAFF
TRBV6-5	TRBJ1-2	.	13	TRBD1	TGTGCCAGCAGCAACAGGGGCTGGAGCGGCTACACCTTC	CASSNRGWSGYTF
TRBV28	TRBJ1-5	.	15	.	TGTGCCAGCAGCTCTATGTACCAAGGAGATCAGCCCCAGCATTTT	CASSSMYQGDQPQHF
TRBV29-1	TRBJ2-5	.	13	.	TGCAGCGTTTTAACAGGGGAGGAAGAGACCCAGTACTTC	CSVLTGEEETQYF
TRBV2	TRBJ1-4	.	14	.	TGTGCCAGCAGAGGACTTACAACTAATGAAAAACTGTTTTTT	CASRGLTTNEKLFF
TRBV19	TRBJ1-1	.	13	.	TGTGCCAGTAGTATACGAGGGAACACTGAAGCTTTCTTT	CASSIRGNTEAFF
TRBV11-2	TRBJ1-2	.	16	TRBD1	TGTGCCAGCAGCTCCGAGGGGACAGGGGATATCTATGGCTACACCTTC	CASSSEGTGDIYGYTF
TRBV19	TRBJ1-1	.	15	.	TGTGCCAATAGTATAGGGGATGCCGGATTTACCGAAGCTTTCTTT	CANSIGDAGFTEAFF
TRBV2	TRBJ1-2	.	15	TRBD1	TGTGCCAGCAGTGGAACTAGGGGGCGCCCCGGGGGCTACACCTTC	CASSGTRGRPGGYTF
TRBV5-1	TRBJ1-6	.	14	.	TGCGCCAGTACGGAGTTGGGTAATAGTTCACCCCTCCACTTT	CASTELGNSSPLHF
TRBV2	TRBJ1-4	.	14	TRBD1	TGTGCCAGCAGTAGAGGGACAGGGGGCGGCAAACTGTTTTTT	CASSRGTGGGKLFF
TRBV6-5	TRBJ1-4	.	15	TRBD1	TGTGCCAGCAGTCTGACAGGGGCCGCTAATGAAAAACTGTTTTTT	CASSLTGAANEKLFF
TRBV18	TRBJ2-7	.	13	.	TGTGCCAGCTCCCGAACTGACAGCTACGAGCAGTACTTC	CASSRTDSYEQYF
TRBV19	TRBJ1-5	.	15	.	TGTGCCAGTAGTAGGTTTTTAACCCACAATCAGCCCCAGCATTTT	CASSRFLTHNQPQHF
TRBV19	TRBJ1-2	few	15	TRBD1	TGTGCCAGTAGTCCGGACAGGGGGGAATACTATGGCTACACCTTC	CASSPDRGEYYGYTF
TRBV2	TRBJ1-6	.	14	.	TGTGCCAGCAGTGCGTCGGGGGGGAATTCACCCCTCCACTTT	CASSASGGNSPLHF
TRBV28	TRBJ1-1	.	16	TRBD1	TGTGCCAGCAGTTTTATACAGGGGGTCGCGAACACTGAAGCTTTCTTT	CASSFIQGVANTEAFF
TRBV7-2	TRBJ1-6	few	14	.	TGTGCCACCTCGGGCCATGGGGAAGTTTCACCCCTCCACTTT	CATSGHGEVSPLHF
TRBV6-4	TRBJ1-4	.	15	TRBD1	TGTGCCAGCAGGGGACAGGGGGGGACTAATGAAAAACTGTTTTTT	CASRGQGGTNEKLFF
TRBV24-1	TRBJ2-7	.	12	.	TGTGCCACCAGTGATGGGGGTGGCGAGCAGTACTTC	CATSDGGGEQYF
TRBV10-2	TRBJ2-3	once	12	.	TGCGCCAGCAGTGAGGGGTTTGCTACGCAGTATTTT	CASSEGFATQYF
TRBV6-6	TRBJ2-6	.	16	TRBD1	TGTGCCAGCAGCGAGACAGGGGTCTCTGGGGCCAACGTCCTGACTTTC	CASSETGVSGANVLTF
TRBV11-2	TRBJ1-4	.	17	.	TGTGCCAGCAGCTTAGACCCCGGCCGAGCAACTAATGAAAAACTGTTTTTT	CASSLDPGRATNEKLFF
TRBV4-1	TRBJ2-7	once	16	.	TGCGCCAGCAGCCAAGTATACCCTGGGGACTCCTACGAGCAGTACTTC	CASSQVYPGDSYEQYF
TRBV5-6	TRBJ2-3	.	11	.	TGTGCCAGCAGCTTGACTGGTACGCAGTATTTT	CASSLTGTQYF
TRBV5-1	TRBJ1-4	.	15	.	TGCGCCAGCAGCATCGGACGGGGGTGGGATGAAAAACTGTTTTTT	CASSIGRGWDEKLFF
TRBV3-1/TRBV3-2	TRBJ1-3	.	17	.	TGTGCCAGCAGCCAAGGGGACCTGGGGTTGCCTGGAAACACCATATATTTT	CASSQGDLGLPGNTIYF
TRBV4-3	TRBJ2-3	.	16	TRBD1	TGCGCCAGCAGCCAGGAACGGACAGGGCTCCCTAATACGCAGTATTTT	CASSQERTGLPNTQYF
TRBV18	TRBJ1-3	.	14	.	TGTGCCAGCTCGAAGGAGGCAACTGGAAACACCATATATTTT	CASSKEATGNTIYF
TRBV4-2	TRBJ1-5	.	14	.	TGTGCCAGCAGCCAGTCAGGTCTTGAAAAGCCCCAGCATTTT	CASSQSGLEKPQHF
TRBV19	TRBJ1-2	.	15	TRBD1	TGTGCCAGTGAGGACAGGGGGCAGGGCGCGAGAGGCTACACCTTC	CASEDRGQGARGYTF
TRBV28	TRBJ1-5	.	14	.	TGTGCCAGCAGCACAAGCGTTAAAAGTCAGCCCCAGCATTTT	CASSTSVKSQPQHF
TRBV11-2	TRBJ1-1	.	15	.	TGTGCCAGCAGCCTTCAACTAACAGGCGGCACTGAAGCTTTCTTT	CASSLQLTGGTEAFF
TRBV27	TRBJ2-1	.	11	.	TGTGCCAGCCTCTCAGGGCTTGAGCAGTTCTTC	CASLSGLEQFF
TRBV13	TRBJ2-5	.	16	TRBD2	TGTGCCAGCAGCTTAGAGCGGGGGGCACCCCAAGAGACCCAGTACTTC	CASSLERGAPQETQYF
TRBV10-2	TRBJ1-5	.	14	.	TGCGCCAGCAGGGACAGTGATAGCAATCAGCCCCAGCATTTT	CASRDSDSNQPQHF
TRBV6-5	TRBJ1-1	.	12	.	TGTGCCAGCAGTTATGGAGGCACTGAAGCTTTCTTT	CASSYGGTEAFF
TRBV5-1	TRBJ2-1	.	16	TRBD2	TGCGCCAGCAGCCCGGGGGGAGGCCCAGAAAACAATGAGCAGTTCTTC	CASSPGGGPENNEQFF
TRBV27	TRBJ2-1	.	15	TRBD1	TGTGCCAGCAGTTTAGGGGGACAGGGGTTCAATGAGCAGTTCTTC	CASSLGGQGFNEQFF